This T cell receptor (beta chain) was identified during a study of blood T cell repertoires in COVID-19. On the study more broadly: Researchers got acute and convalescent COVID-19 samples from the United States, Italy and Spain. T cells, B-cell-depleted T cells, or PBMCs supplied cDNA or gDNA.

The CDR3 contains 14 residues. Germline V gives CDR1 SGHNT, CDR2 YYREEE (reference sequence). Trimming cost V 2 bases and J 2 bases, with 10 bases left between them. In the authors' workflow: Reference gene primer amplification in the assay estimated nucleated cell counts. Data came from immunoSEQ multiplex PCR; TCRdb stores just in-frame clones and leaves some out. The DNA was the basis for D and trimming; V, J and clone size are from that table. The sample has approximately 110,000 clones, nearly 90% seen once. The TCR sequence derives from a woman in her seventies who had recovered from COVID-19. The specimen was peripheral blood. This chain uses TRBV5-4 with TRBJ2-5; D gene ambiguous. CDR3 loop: CASSLVYIQETQYF. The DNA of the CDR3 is TGTGCCAGCAGCTTAGTTTACATTCAAGAGACCCAGTACTTC.